Presented here are 22 T cell receptor beta chains from one specimen sequenced in a study of metastatic and nonmetastatic thyroid tumors. TCRdb reanalyzed the PCR reads with MiXCR. The sample lists approximately 7,000 clones, roughly two fifths occurring once. Treatment of any kind had been given to no patient before thyroid surgery. Sequencing used tumor tissue. The origin of the receptors is a female donor with papillary thyroid cancer or a benign thyroid nodule (not recorded which). Some clones in this sample may be carry-over from other donors' samples.

A few counts support this clone. The chain is built from TRBV9 and TRBJ2-1; D call uncertain. The germline CDR1 and CDR2 sequences are SGDLS and YYNGEE. Between the trimmed V and J ends, which lost 2 bases and 5 bases, there was a span of 2 bases. The CDR3 is made up of 11 amino acids. In nucleotides, the CDR3 is TGTGCCAGCAGCGTGAACAATGAGCAGTTCTTC. This gives the protein CASSVNNEQFF.

The rearrangement uses TRBV5-1 and TRBJ2-1; 14 bases match TRBD2. The germline gives CDR1 SGHRS, CDR2 YFSETQ. The CDR3 is 16 residues long. V was pared by 4 bases and J by 7 bases, with 7 bases of the junction left unmatched. CDR3 loop: CASSQGLAGVGNEQFF. The CDR3 DNA is TGCGCCAGCAGCCAGGGACTAGCGGGAGTTGGAAATGAGCAGTTCTTC.

This clone was seen a few times. The CDR3 sequence: CATSVPGVLSVGGELFF. The DNA of the CDR3 is TGTGCCACCAGTGTACCCGGGGTTCTATCGGTAGGAGGGGAGCTGTTTTTT. The chain uses TRBV24-1 and TRBJ2-2; tentatively, D is TRBD2 (5 bases). Trimming took 5 bases from V and 8 from J, leaving 23 bases between them. This CDR3 has 17 residues. Looked up from germline, CDR1 is KGHDR and CDR2 is SFDVKD.

The gene calls are TRBV2 and TRBJ2-3; perhaps D is TRBD1 or TRBD2 (6 bases each). The CDR3 contains 13 residues. CDR1 and CDR2 from the germline V gene are SNHLY and FYNNEI. Trimming shortened V by 8 bases and J by 2 bases, and 11 bases separated the two germline ends. CDR3 sequence (DNA): TGTGCCAGCTTGCGGGACAACACAGATACGCAGTATTTT. Residues: CASLRDNTDTQYF.

CDR3 sequence (DNA): TGCAGTGCTAGATCAACTAGAAACGAGCAGTACTTC. It is translated as CSARSTRNEQYF. V and J are TRBV20-1 and TRBJ2-7, with D tentatively TRBD2 (5 bases). The CDR3 runs 12 residues. The germline gives CDR1 DFQATT, CDR2 SNEGSKA (reference sequence). The germline V and J ends were trimmed by 2 bases and 5 bases, with 10 bases remaining between them.

There are many counts of this clone. At the DNA level, this CDR3 is encoded by other sequences in the same sample as well. The CDR3 sequence: CASSAPASGRRRETQYF. CDR3 coding DNA: TGTGCCAGCAGCGCACCGGCGAGCGGGAGGAGGCGAGAGACCCAGTACTTC. V usage is TRBV9 and J usage is TRBJ2-5; 9 bases are a match to TRBD2. This CDR3 region has 17 residues. Germline V gene lookup returns CDR1 SGDLS and CDR2 YYNGEE. Trimming took 3 bases from V and 4 from J; bases not matched to a gene: 13.

The table lists this clone with a few counts. V and J are TRBV27 and TRBJ2-3, with 10 positions matching TRBD1. The V and J ends lost 9 bases and 2 bases, in that order; junction bases with no gene match: 5. Germline V gives CDR1 MNHEY, CDR2 SMNVEV (reference sequence). There are 14 residues in the CDR3. CDR3 amino acids: CARWDRGNTDTQYF. The CDR3 DNA reads TGTGCCAGGTGGGACAGGGGAAACACAGATACGCAGTATTTT.

The sample holds many counts of this clone. This chain joins TRBV15 and TRBJ1-6; no firm D call. V dropped 3 bases and J dropped 9 bases, with 18 bases sitting between them. The CDR3 has 16 residues. Germline assignment: CDR1 LNHNV and CDR2 YYDKDF (reference sequence). The DNA of the CDR3 is TGTGCCACCAGCAGCGACCGGGCCCTCCGGGGTTCACCCCTCCACTTT. It encodes CATSSDRALRGSPLHF.

This CDR3 reads CSASGQNSNQPQHF. CDR3 coding DNA: TGCAGTGCTAGCGGCCAGAATAGCAATCAGCCCCAGCATTTT. The chain joins TRBV20-1 to TRBJ1-5, with D unclear. This CDR3 is built from 14 residues. The V end was cut by 3 bases, the J end by 0 bases, with 9 bases between. Germline V lookup: CDR1 DFQATT, CDR2 SNEGSKA (reference sequence).

There are a few counts of this clone. The V and J genes are TRBV30 and TRBJ2-7; D unresolved. Trimming cost V 3 bases and J 0 bases, with 15 bases left between them. The CDR3 has 15 amino acids. Germline assignment: CDR1 GTSNPN and CDR2 SVGIG (reference sequence). The CDR3 spells CAWRVMPAPSYEQYF. CDR3 DNA sequence: TGTGCCTGGAGAGTAATGCCAGCCCCCTCCTACGAGCAGTACTTC.

The chain couples TRBV11-2 to TRBJ2-1; D might be TRBD1 or TRBD2, each matching 6 bases. The CDR3 is 16 residues long. CDR1 is SGHAT, CDR2 FQNNGV, per germline. V lost 0 bases to trimming and J lost 6 bases, with 15 bases between them. CDR3 amino acids: CASSLDPGARSNEQFF. The CDR3 coding sequence is TGTGCCAGCAGCTTAGATCCGGGGGCGCGGAGCAATGAGCAGTTCTTC.

The chain employs TRBV19 and TRBJ2-7; 15 positions agree with TRBD2. This CDR3 is 16 amino acids long. Germline V gives CDR1 LNHDA, CDR2 SQIVND (reference sequence). The V segment lost 5 bases and the J segment 3 bases; nucleotides outside the gene matches: 5. In DNA form, the CDR3 reads TGTGCCAGTAGTGCGGGACTAGCGGGAGGAGGCTACGAGCAGTACTTC. Residues: CASSAGLAGGGYEQYF.

The rearrangement joins TRBV27 to TRBJ1-2, with D perhaps matching TRBD1 (5 bases). Deletions cut 3 bases from V and 7 bases from J, with 6 bases between. There are 11 residues in the CDR3. CDR1 MNHEY and CDR2 SMNVEV come from the germline V gene (reference sequence). CDR3 DNA sequence: TGTGCCAGCAGTTTCACAGGTGGCTACACCTTC. As protein: CASSFTGGYTF.

By sample fraction, this clone is medium-sized (0.01 to 0.1%). This chain uses TRBV9 with TRBJ2-1, with 12 bases matching TRBD2. Trimming took 3 bases from V and 8 from J; bases not matched to a gene: 9. Per the germline V gene, CDR1 is SGDLS and CDR2 is YYNGEE. This CDR3 is built from 16 residues. Here the CDR3 DNA reads TGTGCCAGCAGCGCCCGACTAGCGGGAGTAGGGGATGAGCAGTTCTTC. The encoded protein is CASSARLAGVGDEQFF.

This clone was recorded a few times. V usage is TRBV28 and J usage is TRBJ1-2; TRBD1 is a possible D gene (6 bases). Deletions cut 5 bases from V and 4 bases from J, with 14 bases between. Looked up from germline, CDR1 is MDHEN and CDR2 is SYDVKM. The CDR3 length is 14 residues. The CDR3 is CASSVQGQFYGYTF. CDR3 bases: TGTGCCAGCAGTGTACAAGGACAGTTCTATGGCTACACCTTC.

The chain combines TRBV30 with TRBJ1-3; no reliable D call. The CDR3 totals 12 residues. CDR1 GTSNPN and CDR2 SVGIG come from the germline V gene (reference sequence). V dropped 2 bases and J dropped 5 bases, with 7 bases sitting between them. The CDR3 DNA sequence: TGTGCCTGGAGTCCTACCCGAAACACCATATATTTT. It translates to CAWSPTRNTIYF.

As concerns this clone: The germline gene is not matched at one end of the junction; a read error may be the cause. J is TRBJ1-2 and V is TRBV28; D gene uncertain. CDR1 and CDR2 from the germline V gene are MDHEN and SYDVKM. The CDR3 totals 13 residues. CDR3 bases: TGTGCCAACAGTTTCTCTGCCAGCTATGGCTACACCTTC. It is translated as CANSFSASYGYTF.

In its sample, this clone was seen a few times. The chain carries TRBV6-1 and TRBJ1-2, with TRBD1 matching 7 bases. Looked up from germline, CDR1 is MNHNS and CDR2 is SASEGT. The CDR3 has 13 amino acids. V trimming: 4 bases; J trimming: 2 bases; junction bases outside the gene matches: 1. The CDR3 bases are TGTGCCAGCAGTGCGACAGGGAACTATGGCTACACCTTC. Protein product: CASSATGNYGYTF.

This clone was seen only a few times. This chain joins TRBV6-1 and TRBJ1-2, with D perhaps TRBD1 (5 bases). V lost 10 bases to trimming and J lost 5 bases, with 11 bases between them. The CDR3 loop spans 11 amino acids. Germline CDR1 is MNHNS and CDR2 is SASEGT. As DNA, the CDR3 is TGTGCCACCTCCGGGGGTTATGGCTACACCTTC. Its protein is CATSGGYGYTF.

The J gene is TRBJ2-2, the V gene TRBV20-1; TRBD2 matches at 8 bases. V dropped 4 bases and J dropped 4; count of bases not matched to a gene: 5. This CDR3 has 14 residues. Germline CDR1 and CDR2: DFQATT and SNEGSKA (reference sequence). CDR3 nucleotide sequence: TGCAGTGCTAAAAAGACTAGCGCCACCGGGGAGCTGTTTTTT. The encoded protein is CSAKKTSATGELFF.

This clone was seen a handful of times. This chain uses TRBV6-2 or TRBV6-3 with TRBJ1-5; 8 bases agree with TRBD1. Germline V gene lookup returns CDR1 MNHEY and CDR2 SVGEGT. The CDR3 has 16 amino acids. J lost 5 bases, V lost 0 bases, and 6 bases had no gene match. The CDR3 is CASSYSRDRNDQPQHF. CDR3 DNA: TGTGCCAGCAGTTACTCGAGGGACAGGAATGATCAGCCCCAGCATTTT.

The rearrangement joins TRBV19 to TRBJ2-2, with TRBD1 matching 9 bases. The junction had 18 bases not matched to a gene; V was cut back by 6 bases and J by 7 bases. CDR1 and CDR2 from the germline V gene are LNHDA and SQIVND (reference sequence). The CDR3 runs to 18 residues. CDR3 nucleotide sequence: TGTGCCAGTAGCCTCTATCCACAGGGGGCAACAGCTCACGGGGAGCTGTTTTTT. This sequence encodes CASSLYPQGATAHGELFF.